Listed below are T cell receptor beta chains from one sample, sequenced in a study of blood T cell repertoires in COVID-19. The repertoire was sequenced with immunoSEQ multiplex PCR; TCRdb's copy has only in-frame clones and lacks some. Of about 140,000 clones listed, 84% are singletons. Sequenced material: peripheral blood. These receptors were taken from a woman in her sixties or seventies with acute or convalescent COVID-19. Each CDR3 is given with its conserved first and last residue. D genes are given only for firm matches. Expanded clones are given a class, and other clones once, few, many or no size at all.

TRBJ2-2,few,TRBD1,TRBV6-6,CASTKGTGSGGELFF,TGTGCCAGCACTAAAGGGACAGGGTCCGGCGGGGAGCTGTTTTTT
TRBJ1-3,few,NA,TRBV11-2,CASSLEGGGNTIYF,TGTGCCAGCAGCTTAGAGGGAGGAGGAAACACCATATATTTT
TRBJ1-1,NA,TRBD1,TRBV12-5,CASGSGGTTEAFF,TGTGCTAGTGGCTCAGGGGGGACCACTGAAGCTTTCTTT
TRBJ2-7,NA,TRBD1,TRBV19,CASSMKTGLGSYEQYF,TGTGCCAGTAGTATGAAGACAGGGCTGGGCTCCTACGAGCAGTACTTC
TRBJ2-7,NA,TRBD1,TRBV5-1,CASSFRGQGPYEQYF,TGCGCCAGCAGCTTTAGGGGACAGGGTCCTTACGAGCAGTACTTC
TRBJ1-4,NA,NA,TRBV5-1,CASSARTGNEKLFF,TGCGCCAGCAGCGCGAGGACGGGGAATGAAAAACTGTTTTTT
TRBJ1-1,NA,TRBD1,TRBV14,CASSQDRETEAFF,TGTGCCAGCAGTCAAGACAGGGAAACTGAAGCTTTCTTT
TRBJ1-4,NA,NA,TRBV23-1,CASSQPRATNEKLFF,TGCGCCAGCAGTCAACCGCGAGCCACCAATGAAAAACTGTTTTTT
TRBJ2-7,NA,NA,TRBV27,CASSLQSGLTEQYF,TGTGCCAGCAGTTTACAAAGCGGGTTAACCGAGCAGTACTTC
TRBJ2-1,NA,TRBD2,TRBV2,CASSGRLSGNLYEQFF,TGTGCCAGCAGTGGACGATTAAGCGGGAACCTCTATGAGCAGTTCTTC
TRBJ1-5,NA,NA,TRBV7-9,CASSLGGVNQPQHF,TGTGCCAGCAGCTTAGGAGGCGTCAATCAGCCCCAGCATTTT
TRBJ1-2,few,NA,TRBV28,CASKPRARNYGYTF,TGTGCCAGCAAACCCAGGGCACGGAACTATGGCTACACCTTC
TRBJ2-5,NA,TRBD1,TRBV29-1,CSVRQGQETQYF,TGCAGCGTTCGACAGGGTCAAGAGACCCAGTACTTC
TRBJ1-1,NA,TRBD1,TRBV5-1,CASSQGTAMNTEAFF,TGCGCCAGCAGCCAGGGGACAGCCATGAACACTGAAGCTTTCTTT
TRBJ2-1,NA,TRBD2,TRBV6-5,CASSQREGGYEQFF,TGTGCCAGCAGCCAGCGGGAGGGGGGCTATGAGCAGTTCTTC
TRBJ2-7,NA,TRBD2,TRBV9,CASSVSGLAYEQYF,TGTGCCAGCAGCGTCAGCGGACTAGCCTACGAGCAGTACTTC
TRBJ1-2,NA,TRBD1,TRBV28,CASTSRGPAYGYTF,TGTGCCAGCACCTCTAGGGGGCCGGCCTATGGCTACACCTTC
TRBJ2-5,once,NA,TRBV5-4,CASSLGQGRGVETQYF,TGTGCCAGCAGCTTGGGGCAGGGGAGGGGAGTGGAGACCCAGTACTTC
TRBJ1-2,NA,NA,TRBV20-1,CSASPPSPNYGYTF,TGCAGTGCTAGTCCACCCAGTCCTAACTATGGCTACACCTTC
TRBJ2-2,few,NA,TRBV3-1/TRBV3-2,CASSQAIGELFF,TGTGCCAGCAGCCAAGCTATCGGGGAGCTGTTTTTT
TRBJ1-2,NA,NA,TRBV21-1,CASSPRVSWGYTF,TGTGCCAGCAGCCCGCGGGTGAGCTGGGGCTACACCTTC
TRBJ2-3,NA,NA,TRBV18,CASSPSQTLTSTDTQYF,TGTGCCAGCTCACCCAGTCAAACCTTGACTAGCACAGATACGCAGTATTTT
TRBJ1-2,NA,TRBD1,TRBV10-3,CAIRGDRGPVGYTF,TGTGCCATCAGGGGGGACAGGGGGCCTGTAGGCTACACCTTC
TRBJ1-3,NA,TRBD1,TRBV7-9,CASTQTGTGNTIYF,TGTGCCAGCACCCAGACAGGGACTGGAAACACCATATATTTT
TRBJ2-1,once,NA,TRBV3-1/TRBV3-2,CASSQGWLSYNEQFF,TGTGCCAGCAGCCAAGGGTGGCTTTCCTACAATGAGCAGTTCTTC
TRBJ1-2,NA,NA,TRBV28,CASRPSGDGYTF,TGTGCCAGCAGACCTTCAGGGGATGGCTACACCTTC
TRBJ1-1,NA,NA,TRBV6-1,CASSEAIQGFRTEAFF,TGTGCCAGCAGTGAAGCAATCCAGGGGTTTCGCACTGAAGCTTTCTTT
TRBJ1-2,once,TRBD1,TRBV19,CASTTEQGTYGYTF,TGTGCCAGTACCACAGAACAGGGGACCTATGGCTACACCTTC
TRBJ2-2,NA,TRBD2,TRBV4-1,CASSQDSGGGELFF,TGCGCCAGCAGCCAAGACTCGGGAGGCGGGGAGCTGTTTTTT
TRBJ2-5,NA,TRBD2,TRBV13,CASSPSGREFRETQYF,TGTGCCAGCAGCCCCTCTGGGCGGGAGTTCAGAGAGACCCAGTACTTC
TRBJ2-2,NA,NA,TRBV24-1,CATSDLPGKTTGELFF,TGTGCCACCAGTGATTTGCCAGGGAAGACTACCGGGGAGCTGTTTTTT
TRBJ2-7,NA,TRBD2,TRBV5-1,CASSRGLAGNSNVPEQYF,TGCGCCAGCAGCAGGGGACTAGCGGGAAACTCTAACGTGCCCGAGCAGTACTTC
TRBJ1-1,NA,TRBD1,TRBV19,CASSTPGQGAEAFF,TGTGCCAGTAGTACCCCAGGACAGGGGGCTGAAGCTTTCTTT
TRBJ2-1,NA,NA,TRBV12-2,CASRLEGASNYNEQFF,TGTGCAAGTCGCTTAGAAGGAGCCAGTAACTACAATGAGCAGTTCTTC
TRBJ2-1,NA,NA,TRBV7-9,CASSLGRASRAHEQFF,TGTGCCAGCAGCTTAGGTAGGGCTAGCCGGGCCCATGAGCAGTTCTTC
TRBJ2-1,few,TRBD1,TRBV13,CASSLGQGAYNEQFF,TGTGCCAGCAGCTTAGGACAGGGGGCCTACAATGAGCAGTTCTTC
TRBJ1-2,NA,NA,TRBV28,CASSLPQGGYTF,TGTGCCAGCAGTCTCCCCCAGGGCGGCTACACCTTC
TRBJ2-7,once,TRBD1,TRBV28,CASSWRDRGFNEQYF,TGTGCCAGCAGTTGGAGGGACAGGGGCTTCAACGAGCAGTACTTC
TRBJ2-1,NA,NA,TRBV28,CASSFPQGGGNEQFF,TGTGCCAGCAGTTTCCCACAGGGGGGGGGCAATGAGCAGTTCTTC
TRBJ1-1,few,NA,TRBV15,CATSRDPGIATEAFF,TGTGCCACCAGCAGAGATCCGGGAATAGCCACTGAAGCTTTCTTT
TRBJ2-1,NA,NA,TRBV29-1,CSVFGGAPGEQFF,TGCAGCGTTTTCGGCGGAGCCCCCGGAGAGCAGTTCTTC
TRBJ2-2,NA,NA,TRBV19,CASSVGSRPGELFF,TGTGCCAGTAGTGTGGGCTCACGACCCGGGGAGCTGTTTTTT
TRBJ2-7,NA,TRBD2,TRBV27,CASSWGGGATYEQYF,TGTGCCAGCAGTTGGGGCGGGGGGGCTACCTACGAGCAGTACTTC
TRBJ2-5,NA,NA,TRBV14,CASSQGRGARETQYF,TGTGCCAGCAGCCAAGGCAGGGGCGCTCGGGAGACCCAGTACTTC
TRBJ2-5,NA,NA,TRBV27,CASSLNRGETQYF,TGTGCCAGCAGTTTAAACCGAGGGGAGACCCAGTACTTC
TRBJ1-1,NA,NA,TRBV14,CATAPGVNTEAFF,TGTGCCACCGCCCCGGGGGTGAACACTGAAGCTTTCTTT
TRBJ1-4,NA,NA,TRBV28,CASSPGLSRTNEKLFF,TGTGCCAGCAGCCCAGGGCTAAGTAGGACTAATGAAAAACTGTTTTTT
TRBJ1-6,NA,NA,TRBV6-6,CASSQTQGFPLPSSPLHF,TGTGCCAGCAGTCAGACTCAGGGATTCCCTCTACCAAGTTCACCCCTCCACTTT
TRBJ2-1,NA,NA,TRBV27,CASSLDPNGGIGNEQFF,TGTGCCAGCAGTCTGGACCCTAATGGGGGCATAGGAAATGAGCAGTTCTTC
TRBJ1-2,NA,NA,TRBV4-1,CASSQDKIVGANYGYTF,TGCGCCAGCAGCCAAGATAAGATCGTGGGCGCTAACTATGGCTACACCTTC
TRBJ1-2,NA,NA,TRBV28,CASSLSAEYGYTF,TGTGCCAGCAGTTTATCGGCGGAGTATGGCTACACCTTC
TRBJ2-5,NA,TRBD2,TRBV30,CAWSSAGGRETQYF,TGTGCCTGGAGCTCGGCGGGGGGCAGGGAGACCCAGTACTTC
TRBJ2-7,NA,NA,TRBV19,CASSRHELPIEQYF,TGTGCCAGTAGTCGACACGAGTTGCCTATCGAGCAGTACTTC
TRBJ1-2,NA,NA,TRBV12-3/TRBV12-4,CASSRQYGYTF,TGTGCCAGCAGTCGACAATATGGCTACACCTTC
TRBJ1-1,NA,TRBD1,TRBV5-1,CASSYGQGEAFF,TGCGCCAGCAGCTACGGACAGGGGGAAGCTTTCTTT